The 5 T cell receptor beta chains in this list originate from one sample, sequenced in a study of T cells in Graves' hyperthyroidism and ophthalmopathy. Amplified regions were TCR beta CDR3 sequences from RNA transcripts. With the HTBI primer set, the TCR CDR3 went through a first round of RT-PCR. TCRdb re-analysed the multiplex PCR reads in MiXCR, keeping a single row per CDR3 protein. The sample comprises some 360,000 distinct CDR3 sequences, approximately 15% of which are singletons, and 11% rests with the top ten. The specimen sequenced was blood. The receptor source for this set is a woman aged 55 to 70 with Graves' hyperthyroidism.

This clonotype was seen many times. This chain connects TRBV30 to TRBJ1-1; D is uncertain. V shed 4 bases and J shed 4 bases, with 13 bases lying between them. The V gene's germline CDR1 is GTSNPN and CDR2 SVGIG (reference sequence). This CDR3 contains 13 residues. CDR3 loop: CAWMEIVGTEAFF. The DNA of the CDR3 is TGTGCCTGGATGGAGATTGTAGGCACTGAAGCTTTCTTT.

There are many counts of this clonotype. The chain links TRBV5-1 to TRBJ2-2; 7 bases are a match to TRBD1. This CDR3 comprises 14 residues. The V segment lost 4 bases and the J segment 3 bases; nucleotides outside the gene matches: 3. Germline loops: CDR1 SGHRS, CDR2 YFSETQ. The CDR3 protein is CASSTGTDTGELFF. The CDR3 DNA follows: TGCGCCAGCAGCACGGGGACAGACACCGGGGAGCTGTTTTTT. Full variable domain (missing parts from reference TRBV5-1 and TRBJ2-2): KAGVTQTPRYLIKTRGQQVTLSCSPISGHRSVSWYQQTPGQGLQFLFEYFSETQRNKGNFPGRFSGRQFSNSRSEMNVSTLELGDSALYLCASSTGTDTGELFFGEGSRLTVL.

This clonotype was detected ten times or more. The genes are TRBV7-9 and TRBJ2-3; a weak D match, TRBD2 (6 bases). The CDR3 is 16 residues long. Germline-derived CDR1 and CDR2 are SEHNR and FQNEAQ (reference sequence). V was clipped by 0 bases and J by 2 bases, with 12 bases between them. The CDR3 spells CASSLASGRFTDTQYF. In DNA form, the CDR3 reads TGTGCCAGCAGCTTAGCTAGCGGCAGGTTCACAGATACGCAGTATTTT.

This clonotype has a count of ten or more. In DNA, the CDR3 is TGCAGTGCTAGCCCCAGACGAAACTATGGCTACACCTTC. Translating gives CSASPRRNYGYTF. The chain carries TRBV20-1 and TRBJ1-2, with D unclear. The V and J ends lost 3 bases and 2 bases respectively, with 10 bases between them. CDR1 and CDR2 from the germline V gene are DFQATT and SNEGSKA (reference sequence). The CDR3 spans 13 residues.

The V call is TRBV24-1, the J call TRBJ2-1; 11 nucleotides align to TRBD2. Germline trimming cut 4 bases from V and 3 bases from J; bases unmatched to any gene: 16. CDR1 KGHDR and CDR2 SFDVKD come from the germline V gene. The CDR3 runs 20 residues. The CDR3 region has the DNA TGTGCCACCAGTGACCGTACTAGCGGGAGACGGGAAAACAACTACAATGAGCAGTTCTTC. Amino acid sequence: CATSDRTSGRRENNYNEQFF.